Listed below are T cell receptor beta chains from one sample, sequenced in a study of vaccination and CD4 T cells after COVID-19. TCRdb reprocessed the PCR reads with MiXCR, giving one entry per CDR3 protein. The profile covers about 20,000 distinct CDR3 sequences, with 67% appearing a single time and around 8% taken by the ten largest. These receptors lack a known antigen. The specimen sequenced was CD4+ T cells from blood, cultured in vitro. These receptors all stem from a human donor who had recovered from COVID-19. CDR3s include the opening cysteine and the closing phenylalanine or tryptophan. The order of the fields is J gene, V gene, D gene, clone size, CDR3 DNA, CDR3 protein. A D gene is named only where the DNA matches it firmly. A clone size is listed for some rows: how often the clone was seen (once, few, many), or a class if it is expanded.

j_call: TRBJ2-7
v_call: TRBV7-2
d_call: .
clone_size: .
cdr3_nt: TGTGCCAGCAGCCCCCGGGTGGGGTACGAGCAGTACTTC
cdr3_aa: CASSPRVGYEQYF

j_call: TRBJ1-1
v_call: TRBV7-2
d_call: .
clone_size: few
cdr3_nt: TGTGCCAGCAGCTTAGTCGCAGTGAACACTGAAGCTTTCTTT
cdr3_aa: CASSLVAVNTEAFF

j_call: TRBJ1-4
v_call: TRBV2
d_call: .
clone_size: .
cdr3_nt: TGTGCCAGCAGTGAAGAGGCAGGGTCGAATGAAAAACTGTTTTTT
cdr3_aa: CASSEEAGSNEKLFF

j_call: TRBJ1-3
v_call: TRBV6-1
d_call: TRBD1
clone_size: once
cdr3_nt: TGTGCCAGCAGGGACAGGGGTATAAACACCATATATTTT
cdr3_aa: CASRDRGINTIYF

j_call: TRBJ2-2
v_call: TRBV7-7
d_call: .
clone_size: .
cdr3_nt: TGTGCCAGCAGCTTTACGAACACCGGGGAGCTGTTTTTT
cdr3_aa: CASSFTNTGELFF

j_call: TRBJ2-3
v_call: TRBV7-6
d_call: .
clone_size: .
cdr3_nt: TGTGCCAGCAGCCCTCAGACAGCCCCATTGGGTACGCAGTATTTT
cdr3_aa: CASSPQTAPLGTQYF

j_call: TRBJ2-7
v_call: TRBV5-4
d_call: .
clone_size: .
cdr3_nt: TGTGCCAGCAGCCTGGGGACTGACTCCTACGAGCAGTACTTC
cdr3_aa: CASSLGTDSYEQYF

j_call: TRBJ2-1
v_call: TRBV6-1
d_call: TRBD2
clone_size: .
cdr3_nt: TGTGCCAGCAGACTGGGACTAGTTCCCACAAATGAGCAGTTCTTC
cdr3_aa: CASRLGLVPTNEQFF

j_call: TRBJ1-5
v_call: TRBV27
d_call: .
clone_size: .
cdr3_nt: TGTGCCAGCAGTTTGGGTAGATATCAGCCCCAGCATTTT
cdr3_aa: CASSLGRYQPQHF

j_call: TRBJ1-2
v_call: TRBV24-1
d_call: .
clone_size: .
cdr3_nt: TGTGCCACCAGTGACCCTGGCGTCCGGCTTTTGGATGGCTACACCTTC
cdr3_aa: CATSDPGVRLLDGYTF

j_call: TRBJ1-5
v_call: TRBV27
d_call: .
clone_size: .
cdr3_nt: TGTGCCAGCAGTTTTACAGATAGCAATCAGCCCCAGCATTTT
cdr3_aa: CASSFTDSNQPQHF

j_call: TRBJ2-1
v_call: TRBV10-1
d_call: .
clone_size: .
cdr3_nt: TGCGCCAGCAGTGAGTCGATCTCCTACAATGAGCAGTTCTTC
cdr3_aa: CASSESISYNEQFF

j_call: TRBJ2-7
v_call: TRBV27
d_call: TRBD2
clone_size: .
cdr3_nt: TGTGCCAGCAGTTTATCCCTCCCCCTTAGCGGGAGGGCCGGAAAGCGCTACGAGCAGTACTTC
cdr3_aa: CASSLSLPLSGRAGKRYEQYF

j_call: TRBJ1-5
v_call: TRBV11-2
d_call: .
clone_size: .
cdr3_nt: TGTGCCAGCAGCCGCGGTGGCCAGAGCAATCAGCCCCAGCATTTT
cdr3_aa: CASSRGGQSNQPQHF

j_call: TRBJ2-7
v_call: TRBV30
d_call: .
clone_size: .
cdr3_nt: TGTGCCTGGAGCCGGAGTAGGTACGAGCAGTACTTC
cdr3_aa: CAWSRSRYEQYF

j_call: TRBJ1-2
v_call: TRBV28
d_call: .
clone_size: .
cdr3_nt: TGTGCCAGCAGTTTTGGGGTGACGGGTGGCTACACCTTC
cdr3_aa: CASSFGVTGGYTF

j_call: TRBJ1-1
v_call: TRBV4-2
d_call: .
clone_size: .
cdr3_nt: TGTGTCAGCACCCTCACCCAGGCAGGGATCGCTGAAGCTTTCTTT
cdr3_aa: CVSTLTQAGIAEAFF

j_call: TRBJ2-3
v_call: TRBV28
d_call: .
clone_size: .
cdr3_nt: TGTGCCAGCAGTGCAAAGACTGGCCTCGGCACAGATACGCAGTATTTT
cdr3_aa: CASSAKTGLGTDTQYF

j_call: TRBJ2-1
v_call: TRBV27
d_call: TRBD2
clone_size: once
cdr3_nt: TGTGCCAGCAGGACTACTAGCGGGAGGTACAATGAGCAGTTCTTC
cdr3_aa: CASRTTSGRYNEQFF

j_call: TRBJ1-6
v_call: TRBV12-3/TRBV12-4
d_call: .
clone_size: few
cdr3_nt: TGTGCCAGCAGTTTCCGCGAGGGGAATTCACCCCTCCACTTT
cdr3_aa: CASSFREGNSPLHF

j_call: TRBJ1-2
v_call: TRBV15
d_call: TRBD1
clone_size: .
cdr3_nt: TGTGCCACCAGCAGAGTTCTGGTGGGCAGGGGGCCTGGTGGCTACACCTTC
cdr3_aa: CATSRVLVGRGPGGYTF

j_call: TRBJ1-2
v_call: TRBV20-1
d_call: .
clone_size: few
cdr3_nt: TGCAGTGCTAGAGACGATGGGGTTGGCTACACCTTC
cdr3_aa: CSARDDGVGYTF

j_call: TRBJ1-5
v_call: TRBV6-2/TRBV6-3
d_call: TRBD1
clone_size: few
cdr3_nt: TGTGCCAGCAGCCCCCAACAGGGGAAAAGCAATCAGCCCCAGCATTTT
cdr3_aa: CASSPQQGKSNQPQHF

j_call: TRBJ1-1
v_call: TRBV7-9
d_call: .
clone_size: .
cdr3_nt: TGTGCCACGCGATACGGGACAATCACTGAAGCTTTCTTT
cdr3_aa: CATRYGTITEAFF

j_call: TRBJ1-5
v_call: TRBV2
d_call: .
clone_size: .
cdr3_nt: TGTGCCAGCAGTGATCAACTGTTGGGTCAGCCCCAGCATTTT
cdr3_aa: CASSDQLLGQPQHF

j_call: TRBJ1-6
v_call: TRBV6-2/TRBV6-3
d_call: .
clone_size: few
cdr3_nt: TGTGCCAGCAGTTACTTGGAGGCCCTCCACTTT
cdr3_aa: CASSYLEALHF

j_call: TRBJ2-1
v_call: TRBV28
d_call: TRBD2
clone_size: few
cdr3_nt: TGTGCCAGCAGTTCATCGGGAGGAACCAATGAGCAGTTCTTC
cdr3_aa: CASSSSGGTNEQFF

j_call: TRBJ2-3
v_call: TRBV7-2
d_call: .
clone_size: .
cdr3_nt: TGTGCCAGCAGCTTTGCTAATACGCAGTATTTT
cdr3_aa: CASSFANTQYF

j_call: TRBJ1-2
v_call: TRBV6-1
d_call: TRBD1
clone_size: .
cdr3_nt: TGTGCCAGCAGACAATTCCGGGACAGGGTTTCCTATGGCTACACCTTC
cdr3_aa: CASRQFRDRVSYGYTF

j_call: TRBJ2-5
v_call: TRBV7-6
d_call: TRBD1
clone_size: .
cdr3_nt: TGTGCTAGCAGCCAACAGGGGGCATGGGAGACCCAGTACTTC
cdr3_aa: CASSQQGAWETQYF

j_call: TRBJ2-7
v_call: TRBV6-5
d_call: .
clone_size: .
cdr3_nt: TGTGCCAGCAGTTACGGAGCGACCGAGCAGTACTTC
cdr3_aa: CASSYGATEQYF

j_call: TRBJ1-2
v_call: TRBV7-2
d_call: TRBD1
clone_size: .
cdr3_nt: TGTGCCAGCAGCTTAGGAGACAGGGGGCGCGGCTACACCTTC
cdr3_aa: CASSLGDRGRGYTF

j_call: TRBJ1-5
v_call: TRBV7-9
d_call: TRBD1
clone_size: .
cdr3_nt: TGTGCCAGCAGCTTGACAGGGGGGAATCAGCCCCAGCATTTT
cdr3_aa: CASSLTGGNQPQHF

j_call: TRBJ2-5
v_call: TRBV7-3
d_call: TRBD1
clone_size: .
cdr3_nt: TGTGCCAGCAGCAAGAGAACAGGGGGCCTCTTAGAGACCCAGTACTTC
cdr3_aa: CASSKRTGGLLETQYF

j_call: TRBJ1-5
v_call: TRBV27
d_call: .
clone_size: few
cdr3_nt: TGTGCCAGCAGTTTCGGCGGGGGATTCAATCAGCCCCAGCATTTT
cdr3_aa: CASSFGGGFNQPQHF

j_call: TRBJ1-2
v_call: TRBV20-1
d_call: .
clone_size: .
cdr3_nt: TGCAGTGCTAGGGATCTAGGTGGGGCAGGGACTAACTATGGCTACACCTTC
cdr3_aa: CSARDLGGAGTNYGYTF

j_call: TRBJ2-5
v_call: TRBV27
d_call: .
clone_size: few
cdr3_nt: TGTGCCAGCAGTTCCCGGGACGAGACCCAGTACTTC
cdr3_aa: CASSSRDETQYF

j_call: TRBJ1-1
v_call: TRBV7-2
d_call: .
clone_size: .
cdr3_nt: TGTGCCAGCAGCTTAACACAACCGGGGCTCGAAGCTTTCTTT
cdr3_aa: CASSLTQPGLEAFF

j_call: TRBJ1-1
v_call: TRBV11-3
d_call: .
clone_size: .
cdr3_nt: TGTGCCAGCAGCTACGGCAGCCCGATGAACACTGAAGCTTTCTTT
cdr3_aa: CASSYGSPMNTEAFF

j_call: TRBJ1-5
v_call: TRBV5-3
d_call: .
clone_size: few
cdr3_nt: .
cdr3_aa: CAGYACTRDRALNQPQHF

j_call: TRBJ1-2
v_call: TRBV7-9
d_call: .
clone_size: .
cdr3_nt: TGTGCCAGCAGCGAGGGGCTGGTGGGAGGCTACACCTTC
cdr3_aa: CASSEGLVGGYTF

j_call: TRBJ2-5
v_call: TRBV27
d_call: .
clone_size: .
cdr3_nt: TGTGCCAGCAGAGGGACAACTCAAGAGACCCAGTACTTC
cdr3_aa: CASRGTTQETQYF

j_call: TRBJ2-7
v_call: TRBV7-9
d_call: TRBD2
clone_size: few
cdr3_nt: TGTGCCAGCAGCTCACGGACTAGAAACGAGCAGTACTTC
cdr3_aa: CASSSRTRNEQYF

j_call: TRBJ1-5
v_call: TRBV20-1
d_call: TRBD1
clone_size: .
cdr3_nt: TGCAGTGCTAGAGCAATCCGGGACAGTTATCAGCCCCAGCATTTT
cdr3_aa: CSARAIRDSYQPQHF

j_call: TRBJ1-6
v_call: TRBV6-1
d_call: .
clone_size: .
cdr3_nt: TGTGCCAGCAGTGAAGCTGGGGACGGCCGAAGCTCCTATAATTCACCCCTCCACTTT
cdr3_aa: CASSEAGDGRSSYNSPLHF

j_call: TRBJ1-2
v_call: TRBV6-1
d_call: .
clone_size: .
cdr3_nt: TGTGCCAGCAGTGATGGATTCAGCTATGGCTACACCTTC
cdr3_aa: CASSDGFSYGYTF

j_call: TRBJ1-2
v_call: TRBV30
d_call: .
clone_size: few
cdr3_nt: TGTGCCTGGAGTGTAAGGTACGGCTACACCTTC
cdr3_aa: CAWSVRYGYTF

j_call: TRBJ2-1
v_call: TRBV7-3
d_call: TRBD2
clone_size: .
cdr3_nt: TGTGCCAGCAGCTTGGCGGGAGGTACCAATGAGCAGTTCTTC
cdr3_aa: CASSLAGGTNEQFF